The rows below give T cell receptor beta chains drawn from one sample of a study of blood T cell repertoires in COVID-19. Here immunoSEQ multiplex PCR was the method, and the copy in TCRdb shows in-frame clones only, minus some. The table lists over 150,000 clones, approximately 90% of them singletons. Sequencing was carried out using peripheral blood. All receptors come from a young man with acute or convalescent COVID-19. Both conserved end residues are part of each CDR3. A D gene is named only where the DNA matches it firmly. Expanded clones are given a class, and other clones once, few, many or no size at all.

>-|TRBV28|-|TRBJ2-1
TGTGCCAGCAGGGAGGGGAGGAGACGGAATGAGCAGTTCTTC
CASREGRRRNEQFF
>-|TRBV30|-|TRBJ2-4
TGTGCCTGGAGTGTATTGGGAGAGATTCAGTACTTC
CAWSVLGEIQYF
>-|TRBV18|-|TRBJ1-2
TGTGCCAGCTCACCACCCGGGAACTATGGCTACACCTTC
CASSPPGNYGYTF
>-|TRBV10-2|-|TRBJ1-5
TGCGCCAGCAGTGATTGGCGGGACCGGCCCCAGCATTTT
CASSDWRDRPQHF
>-|TRBV18|TRBD1|TRBJ1-5
TGTGCCAGCTCACCGGACAGGGCTCAACAGCCCCAGCATTTT
CASSPDRAQQPQHF
>-|TRBV6-5|TRBD1|TRBJ1-2
TGTGCCAGCAGTTCCGACAGGGTCCGTGGCTACACCTTC
CASSSDRVRGYTF
>-|TRBV4-1|TRBD2|TRBJ2-2
TGCGCCAGCAGCCAAGCTAGCGGACGGACGTGGACCGGGGAGCTGTTTTTT
CASSQASGRTWTGELFF
>-|TRBV29-1|TRBD1|TRBJ2-5
TGCAGCGTCCTCCTCAACGGGGACAGGGGGCGGCTTACGGCAAGGGCCCAGTACTTC
CSVLLNGDRGRLTARAQYF
>-|TRBV19|-|TRBJ1-1
TGTGCCAGTAGCCTCTTGGGGGGGTTCTCTGAAGCTTTCTTT
CASSLLGGFSEAFF
>many|TRBV5-1|-|TRBJ1-1
TGCGCCAGCAGTTCCTCCCAGGAGAACACTGAAGCTTTCTTT
CASSSSQENTEAFF
>-|TRBV6-5|TRBD1|TRBJ1-1
TGTGCCAGCAGTTACGAGGGGGCAACCCCGGGGACTGAAGCTTTCTTT
CASSYEGATPGTEAFF
>few|TRBV2|TRBD2|TRBJ2-2
TGTGCCAGCGGGAAGCGGGAACTCGGGGAGCTGTTTTTT
CASGKRELGELFF
>few|TRBV3-1/TRBV3-2|-|TRBJ1-1
TGTGCCAGCGACCTCGGAGGGAAAACTGAAGCTTTCTTT
CASDLGGKTEAFF
>few|TRBV28|-|TRBJ1-4
TGTGCCAGCAGTTTACAGGGTACGACTAATGAAAAACTGTTTTTT
CASSLQGTTNEKLFF
>-|TRBV6-2/TRBV6-3|-|TRBJ2-7
TGTGCCAGCAGTTACGTAGGGGGCTACGAGCAGTACTTC
CASSYVGGYEQYF
>-|TRBV7-9|-|TRBJ1-3
TGTGCCAGCAGCTTAGTCACCATGGCCAGAGGAAACACCATATATTTT
CASSLVTMARGNTIYF
>-|TRBV6-2/TRBV6-3|-|TRBJ2-2
TGTGCCAGCAGTTTGGCCCGAAACACCGGGGAGCTGTTTTTT
CASSLARNTGELFF
>-|TRBV19|-|TRBJ1-2
TGTGCCAGTAAAGACAGGTGGAATGGCTACACCTTC
CASKDRWNGYTF
>-|TRBV21-1|-|TRBJ1-2
TGTGCCAGCAGCAATTCTCGGAACTATGGCTACACCTTC
CASSNSRNYGYTF
>-|TRBV6-6|TRBD1|TRBJ1-3
TGTGCCAGCAGTCAGAGCCTGTCGACAGGGGGAAACACCATATATTTT
CASSQSLSTGGNTIYF
>-|TRBV4-1|TRBD1|TRBJ1-5
TGCGCCAGCAGCCGAACCGGGACAGGGGATCAGCCCCAGCATTTT
CASSRTGTGDQPQHF
>few|TRBV28|TRBD1|TRBJ1-3
TGTGCCAGCAGTCCAGGGGCAAAAATGAGGGGACAGGGGATCTCTGGAAACACCATATATTTT
CASSPGAKMRGQGISGNTIYF
>-|TRBV28|-|TRBJ1-5
TGTGCCAGCCATCAGGGGAATCAGCCCCAGCATTTT
CASHQGNQPQHF
>-|TRBV5-1|-|TRBJ1-4
TGCGCCAGCAGCTCTGCGGGGGAAAAACTGTTTTTT
CASSSAGEKLFF
>few|TRBV5-1|TRBD1|TRBJ2-7
TGCGCCAGCAGCTTGGGGGACAGGGTGTGGGACCAAACCTACGAGCAGTACTTC
CASSLGDRVWDQTYEQYF
>-|TRBV30|-|TRBJ2-7
TGTGCCTGGAACACCAATAGGGCGGGCAAAAGGGACGAGCAGTACTTC
CAWNTNRAGKRDEQYF
>-|TRBV4-1|-|TRBJ2-7
TGCGCCAGCAGCCAAAAGACACCAGGACAGAACCCCACGGAGCAGTACTTC
CASSQKTPGQNPTEQYF
>-|TRBV30|-|TRBJ1-5
TGTGCCTGGAGTGGACAGGCCGTAATCGGCCCCCAGCATTTT
CAWSGQAVIGPQHF
>few|TRBV19|-|TRBJ1-5
TGTGCCAGTAGTATATTGAACAGGGCGAGGAGCAATCAGCCCCAGCATTTT
CASSILNRARSNQPQHF
>-|TRBV5-5|-|TRBJ1-2
TGTGCCAGCAGCCTTGGAGGTAACTATGGCTACACCTTC
CASSLGGNYGYTF